In its sample, the clone carrying this TCR beta chain was seen a few times. Its antigen is currently unknown. This entry is derived from a study of CD8 T cells in ankylosing spondylitis. General study findings and limits: Earlier reports found some motif variants in synovial fluid and blood in reactive arthritis. A motif in TCR beta, a set of under 10 highly homologous variants, appeared characteristic of ankylosing spondylitis blood.

Germline assignment: CDR1 SGHTA and CDR2 FQGNSA. The V and J ends lost 3 bases and 5 bases, in that order; junction bases with no gene match: 2. The CDR3 is 13 amino acids. Each CDR3 protein gets one entry after TCRdb re-called the 5' RACE reads with MiXCR. This table holds about 800,000 distinct CDR3 sequences, approximately 10% found once. The TCR originated in a male donor with ankylosing spondylitis. The chain joins TRBV7-2 to TRBJ2-5; 8 bases are a match to TRBD2. The source material was blood, either unsorted or a sorted T cell fraction (not recorded which). This CDR3 reads CASSFVAGETQYF. The CDR3, as DNA: TGTGCCAGCAGCTTCGTAGCGGGGGAGACCCAGTACTTC.